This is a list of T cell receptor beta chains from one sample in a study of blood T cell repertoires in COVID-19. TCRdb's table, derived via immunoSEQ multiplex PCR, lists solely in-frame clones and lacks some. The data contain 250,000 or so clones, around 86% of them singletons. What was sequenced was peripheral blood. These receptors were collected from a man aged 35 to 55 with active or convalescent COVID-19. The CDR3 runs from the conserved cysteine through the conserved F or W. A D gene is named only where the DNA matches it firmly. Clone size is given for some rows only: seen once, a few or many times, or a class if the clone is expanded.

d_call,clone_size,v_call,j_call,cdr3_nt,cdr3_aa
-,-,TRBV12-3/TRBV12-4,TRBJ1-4,TGTGCCAGCAGTTTTTCGGCTAATGAAAAACTGTTTTTT,CASSFSANEKLFF
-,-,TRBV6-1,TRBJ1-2,TGTGCCAGCAGTGACTTGGCAGGGTTGGATAACTATGGCTACACCTTC,CASSDLAGLDNYGYTF
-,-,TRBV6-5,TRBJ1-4,TGTGCCAGCAGTCGAGACAGGCCAACTAATGAAAAACTGTTTTTT,CASSRDRPTNEKLFF
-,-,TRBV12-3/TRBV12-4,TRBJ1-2,TGTGCCAGCAGTTTAGGGGGGCTTGGCTACACCTTC,CASSLGGLGYTF
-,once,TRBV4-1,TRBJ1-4,TGCGCCAGCAGCCAAGATACTGATAAAAAACTGTTTTTT,CASSQDTDKKLFF
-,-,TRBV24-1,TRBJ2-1,TGTGCCACCAGTGACCCTGGGGAGGTCGAGTTCTTC,CATSDPGEVEFF
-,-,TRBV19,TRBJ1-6,TGTGCCAGTAGTTTCCAGATATATAATTCACCCCTCCACTTT,CASSFQIYNSPLHF
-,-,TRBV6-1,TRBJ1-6,TGTGCCAGCAGTGAAGCGCACAGCTCCTATAATTCACCCCTCCACTTT,CASSEAHSSYNSPLHF
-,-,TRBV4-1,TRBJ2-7,TGCGCCAGCAGCCAAGGGACAGAATTAAACTACGAGCAGTACTTC,CASSQGTELNYEQYF
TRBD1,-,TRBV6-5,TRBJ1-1,TGTGCCAGCAGTTACTCGGGCAGGGGGGACGCTGAAGCTTTCTTT,CASSYSGRGDAEAFF
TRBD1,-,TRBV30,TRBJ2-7,TGTGCCTGGGACCCGGGACAGGGGAGCGAGCAGTACTTC,CAWDPGQGSEQYF
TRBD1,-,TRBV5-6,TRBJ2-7,TGTGCCAGCAGAGGGACAGGGGAGGGGGACGAGCAGTACTTC,CASRGTGEGDEQYF
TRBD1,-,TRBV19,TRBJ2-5,TGTGCCAGTAGTATAGATGTCCCGGGACAGGGGGCCCAAGAGACCCAGTACTTC,CASSIDVPGQGAQETQYF
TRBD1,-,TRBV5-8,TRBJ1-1,TGTGCCAGCAGTTTTTATACAGGGGCTTCGAACACTGAAGCTTTCTTT,CASSFYTGASNTEAFF